Shown below are 2 T cell receptor beta chains from a single sample sequenced in a study of regulatory T cells in long-lasting Graves disease. Relying on iRepertoire HTBI primers and Arm-PCR of CDR3 regions, the team built TCR beta libraries. TCRdb re-called the multiplex PCR reads with MiXCR, one entry per CDR3 protein. The sample contains about 530,000 distinct CDR3 sequences, roughly a sixth of which appear only once. Noted time point: newly diagnosed GD, antithyroid drugs for less than 3 months. From PBMCs, RNA was extracted and then used to make the TCR library. These data also formed part of another study, on T cells in Graves' hyperthyroidism and ophthalmopathy.

The sample consisted of peripheral blood mononuclear cells (PBMCs), taken at new diagnosis, from a patient treated with antithyroid drugs. Receptor source: a middle-aged woman with Graves disease.

The chain joins TRBV20-1 to TRBJ1-6, with 7 bases that match TRBD1. The CDR3 sequence is 17 residues long. V was clipped by 0 bases and J by 8 bases; unmatched bases: 13. Germline assignment: CDR1 DFQATT and CDR2 SNEGSKA (reference sequence). In nucleotides, the CDR3 is TGCAGTGCTAGAGACCGCCGCCGAGGGACAGCTCATTCACCCCTCCACTTT. It specifies CSARDRRRGTAHSPLHF.

This chain connects TRBV15 to TRBJ2-5; 13 bases map to TRBD2. The germline gives CDR1 LNHNV, CDR2 YYDKDF (reference sequence). The V and J ends lost 0 bases and 4 bases, in that order; junction bases with no gene match: 2. CDR3 length: 16 amino acids. The CDR3 DNA sequence: TGTGCCACCAGCAGAGATCGACTAGCGGGGGGAGAGACCCAGTACTTC. It codes for CATSRDRLAGGETQYF.